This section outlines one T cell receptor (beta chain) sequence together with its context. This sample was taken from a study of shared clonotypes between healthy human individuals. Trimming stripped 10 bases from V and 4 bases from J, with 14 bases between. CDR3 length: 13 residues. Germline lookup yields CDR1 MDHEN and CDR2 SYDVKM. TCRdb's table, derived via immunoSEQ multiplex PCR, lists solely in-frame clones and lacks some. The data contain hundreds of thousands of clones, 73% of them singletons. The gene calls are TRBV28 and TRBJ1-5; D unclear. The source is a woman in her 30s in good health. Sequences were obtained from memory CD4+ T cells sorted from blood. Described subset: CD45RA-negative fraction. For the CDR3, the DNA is TGTGCCACCACCGGACGGACTAATCAGCCCCAGCATTTT. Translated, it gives CATTGRTNQPQHF.